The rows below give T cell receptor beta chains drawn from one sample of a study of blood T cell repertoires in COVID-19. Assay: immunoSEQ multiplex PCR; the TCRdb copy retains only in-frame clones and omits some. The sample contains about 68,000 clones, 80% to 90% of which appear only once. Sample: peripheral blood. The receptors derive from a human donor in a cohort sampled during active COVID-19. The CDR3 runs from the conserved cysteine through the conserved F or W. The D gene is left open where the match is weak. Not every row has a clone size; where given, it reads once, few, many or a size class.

DNA: TGTGCCTGGAGTGTAAACAGGGCGAACACTGAAGCTTTCTTT
CDR3: CAWSVNRANTEAFF
size: NA
D: NA
V: TRBV30
J: TRBJ1-1

DNA: TGTGCCAGCAGCCCTAGACTAGCGGGGGGGCCTGGTGCCAAAAACATTCAGTACTTC
CDR3: CASSPRLAGGPGAKNIQYF
size: NA
D: TRBD2
V: TRBV28
J: TRBJ2-4

DNA: TGTGCCAGCAGCGTAGCCTCCTCTGGGGCCAACGTCCTGACTTTC
CDR3: CASSVASSGANVLTF
size: few
D: NA
V: TRBV9
J: TRBJ2-6

DNA: TGTGCCAGCAGCTTTAGACAGGGGGCGCAGCCCCAGCATTTT
CDR3: CASSFRQGAQPQHF
size: NA
D: TRBD1
V: TRBV5-6
J: TRBJ1-5

DNA: TGTGCCAGCAGCCAGGACAGCCACTATGGCTACACCTTC
CDR3: CASSQDSHYGYTF
size: once
D: NA
V: TRBV5-4
J: TRBJ1-2

DNA: TGTGCCAGCAGCTTAGGGGGCAGGGGGAGAGGAGAGACCCAGTACTTC
CDR3: CASSLGGRGRGETQYF
size: NA
D: TRBD1
V: TRBV7-3
J: TRBJ2-5

DNA: TGTGCCAGCAGCTTATGGACTAGCGTTAAAGCCGCGCAGTTCTTC
CDR3: CASSLWTSVKAAQFF
size: NA
D: TRBD2
V: TRBV11-2
J: TRBJ2-1

DNA: TGTGCCAGCAGCCAAGAGGGGGGACTAGCGTTAGATGAGCAGTTCTTC
CDR3: CASSQEGGLALDEQFF
size: NA
D: TRBD2
V: TRBV4-2
J: TRBJ2-1

DNA: TGTGCCAGCAGCTACCAGGGGGCGGGTGGCTACACCTTC
CDR3: CASSYQGAGGYTF
size: NA
D: TRBD1
V: TRBV6-5
J: TRBJ1-2

DNA: TGTGCCATCAAGGCTAGCGGGAGTGAGAACACCGGGGAGCTGTTTTTT
CDR3: CAIKASGSENTGELFF
size: many
D: TRBD2
V: TRBV10-3
J: TRBJ2-2

DNA: TGTGCCAGCAGCGTAGCTACGGGCACTGAAGCTTTCTTT
CDR3: CASSVATGTEAFF
size: NA
D: NA
V: TRBV9
J: TRBJ1-1

DNA: TGTGCCAGCAGTCGGGATTTATCTGGGGCCAACGTCCTGACTTTC
CDR3: CASSRDLSGANVLTF
size: NA
D: NA
V: TRBV27
J: TRBJ2-6

DNA: TGTGCCAGCAGCCCGGGTAGCGGGAGGATCGACACCGGGGAGCTGTTTTTT
CDR3: CASSPGSGRIDTGELFF
size: NA
D: TRBD2
V: TRBV5-4
J: TRBJ2-2

DNA: TGTGCCAGCAGACCAGGGGGCGCTTTTTATGGCTACACCTTC
CDR3: CASRPGGAFYGYTF
size: NA
D: TRBD1
V: TRBV6-5
J: TRBJ1-2

DNA: TGTGCCAGCAGTCCTCAAGGGACAGGGGGCGGCAATGAGCAGTTCTTC
CDR3: CASSPQGTGGGNEQFF
size: NA
D: TRBD1
V: TRBV6-6
J: TRBJ2-1

DNA: TGTGCCAGTAGTGTGGACAGGGATAACTATGGCTACACCTTC
CDR3: CASSVDRDNYGYTF
size: NA
D: TRBD1
V: TRBV19
J: TRBJ1-2

DNA: TGTGCCAGCAGCTTAACCGCAGATTCACCCCTCCACTTT
CDR3: CASSLTADSPLHF
size: NA
D: NA
V: TRBV5-5
J: TRBJ1-6

DNA: TGTGCCAGCAGCGTAGGGGGGACTAGCTTGAACACCGGGGAGCTGTTTTTT
CDR3: CASSVGGTSLNTGELFF
size: NA
D: TRBD2
V: TRBV9
J: TRBJ2-2

DNA: TGTGCCAGCAGTTTAGTGTGGCTAGCGGACAAAAATGTTGAGCAGTTCTTC
CDR3: CASSLVWLADKNVEQFF
size: NA
D: TRBD2
V: TRBV28
J: TRBJ2-1

DNA: TGCAGCGTTGAAGTTAATCAAGAGACCCAGTACTTC
CDR3: CSVEVNQETQYF
size: NA
D: NA
V: TRBV29-1
J: TRBJ2-5

DNA: TGTGCCAGCTCACCACGACAGGGCGACACTGAAGCTTTCTTT
CDR3: CASSPRQGDTEAFF
size: once
D: TRBD1
V: TRBV18
J: TRBJ1-1

DNA: TGCGCCAGCAGCCCGCCGGACAGCCTCTACGAGCAGTACTTC
CDR3: CASSPPDSLYEQYF
size: NA
D: NA
V: TRBV5-1
J: TRBJ2-7

DNA: TGTGCCAGTACCAAACCGTCGACAGGGCTTAACACTGAAGCTTTCTTT
CDR3: CASTKPSTGLNTEAFF
size: NA
D: TRBD1
V: TRBV19
J: TRBJ1-1

DNA: TGTGCCAGCACCCGTCGGGGGAGGGGAGCTAACTATGGCTACACCTTC
CDR3: CASTRRGRGANYGYTF
size: NA
D: NA
V: TRBV28
J: TRBJ1-2

DNA: TGTGCCAGCAGCTTGGGGACAGGGAGTGGAAACACCATATATTTT
CDR3: CASSLGTGSGNTIYF
size: once
D: TRBD1
V: TRBV7-8
J: TRBJ1-3

DNA: TGTGCCAGTCGCTCTTGGACAGGTGCCCGGGAGACCCAGTACTTC
CDR3: CASRSWTGARETQYF
size: NA
D: TRBD1
V: TRBV19
J: TRBJ2-5

DNA: TGTGCCAGCAAGTTAGGGACTGCCTCCTACGAGCAGTACTTC
CDR3: CASKLGTASYEQYF
size: NA
D: NA
V: TRBV2
J: TRBJ2-7

DNA: TGTGCCTGGATCGACGACAGTAGTTTC
CDR3: CAWIDDSSF
size: NA
D: NA
V: TRBV30
J: TRBJ2-7

DNA: TGCGCCAGCAGCCAAGGGGCCGGTCGCTACGAGCAGTACTTC
CDR3: CASSQGAGRYEQYF
size: NA
D: NA
V: TRBV4-3
J: TRBJ2-7

DNA: TGTGCCAGCAGTGTCGGGGGAGCGGGGTCCTCTACTAGCACAGATACGCAGTATTTT
CDR3: CASSVGGAGSSTSTDTQYF
size: once
D: TRBD2
V: TRBV9
J: TRBJ2-3

DNA: TGTGCCAGCAGTTTAGTAACAGGCTATGGCTACACCTTC
CDR3: CASSLVTGYGYTF
size: NA
D: NA
V: TRBV12-3/TRBV12-4
J: TRBJ1-2